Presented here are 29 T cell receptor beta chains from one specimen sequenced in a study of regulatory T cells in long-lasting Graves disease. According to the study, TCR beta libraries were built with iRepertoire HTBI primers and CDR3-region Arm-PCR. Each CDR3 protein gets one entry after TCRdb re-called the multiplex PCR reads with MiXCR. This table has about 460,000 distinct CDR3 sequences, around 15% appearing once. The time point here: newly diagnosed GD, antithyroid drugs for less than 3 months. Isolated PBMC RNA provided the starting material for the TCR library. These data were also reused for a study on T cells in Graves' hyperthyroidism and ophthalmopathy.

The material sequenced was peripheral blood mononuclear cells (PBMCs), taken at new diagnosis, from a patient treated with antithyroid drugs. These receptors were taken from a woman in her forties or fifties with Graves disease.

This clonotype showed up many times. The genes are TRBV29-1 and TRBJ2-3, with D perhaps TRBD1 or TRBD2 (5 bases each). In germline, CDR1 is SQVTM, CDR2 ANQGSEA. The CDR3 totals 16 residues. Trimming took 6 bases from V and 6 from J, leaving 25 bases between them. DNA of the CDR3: TGCAGCGTCCAAAGGGCAGGGAGTTTGTTTGTTGATACGCAGTATTTT. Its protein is CSVQRAGSLFVDTQYF.

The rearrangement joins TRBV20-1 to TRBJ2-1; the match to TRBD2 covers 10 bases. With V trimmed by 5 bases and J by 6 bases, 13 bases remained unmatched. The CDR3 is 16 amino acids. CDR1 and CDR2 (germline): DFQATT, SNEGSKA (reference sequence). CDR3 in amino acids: CSASAPLAGVFNEQFF. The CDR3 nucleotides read TGCAGTGCTTCCGCGCCGCTAGCGGGAGTTTTCAATGAGCAGTTCTTC.

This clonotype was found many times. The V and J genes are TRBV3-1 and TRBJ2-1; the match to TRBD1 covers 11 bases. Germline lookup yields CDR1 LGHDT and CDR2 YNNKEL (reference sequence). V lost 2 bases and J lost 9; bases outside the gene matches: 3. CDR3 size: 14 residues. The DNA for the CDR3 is TGTGCCAGCAGCCAACGGGACAGGGGGGGTGAGCAGTTCTTC. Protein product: CASSQRDRGGEQFF.

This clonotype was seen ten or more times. The CDR3 spells CSASLTGTYEQYF. The CDR3 nucleotides read TGCAGTGCTAGCCTGACAGGGACCTACGAGCAGTACTTC. This chain uses TRBV20-1 with TRBJ2-7, with 7 bases aligning to TRBD1. The CDR3 totals 13 residues. J gave up 2 bases and V 3 bases, and 4 bases lay outside the gene matches. Germline-derived CDR1 and CDR2 are DFQATT and SNEGSKA (reference sequence).

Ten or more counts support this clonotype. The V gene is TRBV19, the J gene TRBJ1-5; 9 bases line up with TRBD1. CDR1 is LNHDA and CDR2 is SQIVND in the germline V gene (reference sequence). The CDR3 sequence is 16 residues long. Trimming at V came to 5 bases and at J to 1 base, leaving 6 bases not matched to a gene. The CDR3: CASSPGTGRSNQPQHF. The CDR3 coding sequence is TGTGCCAGTAGTCCCGGGACAGGGAGGAGCAATCAGCCCCAGCATTTT. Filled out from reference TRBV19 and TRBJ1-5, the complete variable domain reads DGGITQSPKYLFRKEGQNVTLSCEQNLNHDAMYWYRQDPGQGLRLIYYSQIVNDFQKGDIAEGYSVSREKKESFPLTVTSAQKNPTAFYLCASSPGTGRSNQPQHFGDGTRLSIL.

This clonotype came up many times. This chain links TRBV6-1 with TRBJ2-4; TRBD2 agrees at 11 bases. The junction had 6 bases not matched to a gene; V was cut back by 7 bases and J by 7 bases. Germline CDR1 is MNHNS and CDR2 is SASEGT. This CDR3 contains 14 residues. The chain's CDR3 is CASTPTSGMNIQYF. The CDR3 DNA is TGTGCCAGCACTCCGACTAGCGGGATGAACATTCAGTACTTC.

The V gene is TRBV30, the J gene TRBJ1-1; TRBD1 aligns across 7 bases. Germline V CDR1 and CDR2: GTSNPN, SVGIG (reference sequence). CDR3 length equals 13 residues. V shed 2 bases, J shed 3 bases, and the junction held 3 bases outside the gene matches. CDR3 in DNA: TGTGCCTGGAGTTCAGGGGGGGACACTGAAGCTTTCTTT. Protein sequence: CAWSSGGDTEAFF.

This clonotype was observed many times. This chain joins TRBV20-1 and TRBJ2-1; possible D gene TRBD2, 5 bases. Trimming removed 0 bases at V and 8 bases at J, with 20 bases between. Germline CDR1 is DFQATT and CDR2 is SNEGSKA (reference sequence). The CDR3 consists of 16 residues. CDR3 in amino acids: CSARDSARAMDYEQFF. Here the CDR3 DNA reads TGCAGTGCTAGAGACTCCGCGAGGGCTATGGATTATGAGCAGTTCTTC.

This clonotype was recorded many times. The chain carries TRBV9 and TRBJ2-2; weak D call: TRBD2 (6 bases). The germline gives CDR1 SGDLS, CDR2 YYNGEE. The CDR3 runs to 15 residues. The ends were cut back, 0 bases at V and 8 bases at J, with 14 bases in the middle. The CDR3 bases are TGTGCCAGCAGCGTAGAGGTCAGGGAGGATGGGGAGCTGTTTTTT. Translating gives CASSVEVREDGELFF. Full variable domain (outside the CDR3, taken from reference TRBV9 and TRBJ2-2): DSGVTQTPKHLITATGQRVTLRCSPRSGDLSVYWYQQSLDQGLQFLIQYYNGEERAKGNILERFSAQQFPDLHSELNLSSLELGDSALYFCASSVEVREDGELFFGEGSRLTVL.

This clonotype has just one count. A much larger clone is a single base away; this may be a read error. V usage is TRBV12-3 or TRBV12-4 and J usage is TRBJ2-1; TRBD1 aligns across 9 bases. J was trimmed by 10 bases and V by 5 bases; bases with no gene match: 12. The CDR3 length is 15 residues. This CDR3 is CASSQRGTGTYEQFF. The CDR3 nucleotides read TGTGCCAGCAGTCAGAGGGGGACAGGGACATACGAGCAGTTCTTC.

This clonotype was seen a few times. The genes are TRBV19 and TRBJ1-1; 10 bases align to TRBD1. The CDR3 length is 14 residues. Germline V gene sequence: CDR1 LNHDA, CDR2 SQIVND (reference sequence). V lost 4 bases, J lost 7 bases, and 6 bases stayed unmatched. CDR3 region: CASSTRQGADEAFF. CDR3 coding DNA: TGTGCCAGTAGTACGAGACAGGGGGCAGATGAAGCTTTCTTT.

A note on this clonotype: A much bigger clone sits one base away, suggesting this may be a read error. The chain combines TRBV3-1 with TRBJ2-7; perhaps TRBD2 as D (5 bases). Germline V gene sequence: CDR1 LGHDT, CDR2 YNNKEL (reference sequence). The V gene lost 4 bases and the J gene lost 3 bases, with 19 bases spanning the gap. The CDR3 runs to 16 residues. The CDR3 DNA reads TGTGCCAGCAGCCGAGATCGGTTGCTAGCAAACTACGAGCAGTACTTC. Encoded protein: CASSRDRLLANYEQYF.

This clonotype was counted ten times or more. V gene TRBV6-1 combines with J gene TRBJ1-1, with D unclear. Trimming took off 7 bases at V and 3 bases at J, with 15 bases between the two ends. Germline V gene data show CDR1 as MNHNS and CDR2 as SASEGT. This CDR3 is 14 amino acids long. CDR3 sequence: CASTQVGTYTEAFF. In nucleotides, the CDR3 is TGTGCCAGCACCCAAGTCGGCACATACACTGAAGCTTTCTTT.

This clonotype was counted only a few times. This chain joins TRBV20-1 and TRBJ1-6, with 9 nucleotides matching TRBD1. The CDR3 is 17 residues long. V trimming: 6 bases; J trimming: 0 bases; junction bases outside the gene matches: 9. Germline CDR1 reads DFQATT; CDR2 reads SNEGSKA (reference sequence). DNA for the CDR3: TGCAGTGCCAAGGACAGGGGCCTTAGCTCCTATAATTCACCCCTCCACTTT. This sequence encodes CSAKDRGLSSYNSPLHF.

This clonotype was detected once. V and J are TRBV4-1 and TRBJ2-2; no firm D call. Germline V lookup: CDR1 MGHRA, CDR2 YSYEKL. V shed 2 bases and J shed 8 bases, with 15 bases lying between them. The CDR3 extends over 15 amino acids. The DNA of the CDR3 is TGCGCCAGCAGCCAAACCTCGGGTGTACGGGGGGAGCTGTTTTTT. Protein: CASSQTSGVRGELFF.

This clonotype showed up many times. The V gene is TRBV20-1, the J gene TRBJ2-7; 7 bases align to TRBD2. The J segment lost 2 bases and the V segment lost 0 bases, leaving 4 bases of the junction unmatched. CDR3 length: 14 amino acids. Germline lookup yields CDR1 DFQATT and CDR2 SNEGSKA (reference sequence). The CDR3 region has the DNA TGCAGTGCTAGAGATTCTAGCGGAACCTACGAGCAGTACTTC. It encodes CSARDSSGTYEQYF.

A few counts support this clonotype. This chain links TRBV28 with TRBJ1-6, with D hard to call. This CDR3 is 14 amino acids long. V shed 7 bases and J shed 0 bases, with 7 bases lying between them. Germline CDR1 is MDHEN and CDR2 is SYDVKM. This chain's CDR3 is CASITSSYNSPLHF. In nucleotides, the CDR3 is TGTGCCAGCATAACAAGCTCCTATAATTCACCCCTCCACTTT.

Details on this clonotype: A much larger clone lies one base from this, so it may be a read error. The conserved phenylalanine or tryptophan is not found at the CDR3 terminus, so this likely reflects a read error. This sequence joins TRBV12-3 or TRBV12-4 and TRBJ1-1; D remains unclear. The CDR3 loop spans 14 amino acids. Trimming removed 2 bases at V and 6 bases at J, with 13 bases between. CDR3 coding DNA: TGTGCCAGCAGTTTATCGGCAGGCTTGGCTGAAGCTTTCCTT. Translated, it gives CASSLSAGLAEAFL.

The CDR3 spells CASSREFGLATDTQYF. DNA of the CDR3: TGTGCCAGCAGCCGAGAGTTCGGCCTAGCCACAGATACGCAGTATTTT. The rearrangement links TRBV4-2 to TRBJ2-3; D is perhaps TRBD2 (5 bases). Trimming removed 4 bases at V and 2 bases at J, with 16 bases between. Germline CDR1 is LGHNA and CDR2 is YNFKEQ. The CDR3 sequence is 16 residues long.

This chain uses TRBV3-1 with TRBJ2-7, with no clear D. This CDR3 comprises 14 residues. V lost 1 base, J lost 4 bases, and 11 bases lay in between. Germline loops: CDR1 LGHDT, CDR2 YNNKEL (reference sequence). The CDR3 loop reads CASSQGMGLYEQYF. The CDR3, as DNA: TGTGCCAGCAGCCAAGGCATGGGATTGTACGAGCAGTACTTC.

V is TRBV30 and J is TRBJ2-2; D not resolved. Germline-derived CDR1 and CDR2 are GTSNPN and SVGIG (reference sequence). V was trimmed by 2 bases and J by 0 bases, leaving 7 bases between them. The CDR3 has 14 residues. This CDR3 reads CAWSRRSNTGELFF. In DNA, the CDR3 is TGTGCCTGGAGTCGGCGGTCGAACACCGGGGAGCTGTTTTTT.

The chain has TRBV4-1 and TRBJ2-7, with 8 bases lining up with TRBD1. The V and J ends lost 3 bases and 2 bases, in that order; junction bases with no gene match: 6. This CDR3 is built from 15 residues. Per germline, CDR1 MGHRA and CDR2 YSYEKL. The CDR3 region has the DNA TGCGCCAGCAGCCACTCCGGGACAGGAACCTACGAGCAGTACTTC. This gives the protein CASSHSGTGTYEQYF.

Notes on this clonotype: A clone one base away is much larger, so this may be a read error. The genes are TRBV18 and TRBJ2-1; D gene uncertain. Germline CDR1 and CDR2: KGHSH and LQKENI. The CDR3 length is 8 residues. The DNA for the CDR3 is TGTGCCAGCTCAAGTAGTCCCTTC. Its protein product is CASSSSPF.

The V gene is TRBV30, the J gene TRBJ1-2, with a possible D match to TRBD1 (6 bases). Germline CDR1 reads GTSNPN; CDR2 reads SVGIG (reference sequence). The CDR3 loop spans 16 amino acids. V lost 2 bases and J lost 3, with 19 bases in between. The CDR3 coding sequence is TGTGCCTGGAGTTCTCGAGGGGGGGGGAGTTACTATGGCTACACCTTC. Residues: CAWSSRGGGSYYGYTF.

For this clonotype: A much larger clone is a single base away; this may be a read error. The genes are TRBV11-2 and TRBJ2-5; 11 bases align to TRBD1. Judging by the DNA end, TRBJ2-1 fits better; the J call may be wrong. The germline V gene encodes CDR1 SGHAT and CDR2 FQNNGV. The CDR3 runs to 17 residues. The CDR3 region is CASSPLAGDRGVYEQFF. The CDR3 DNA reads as TGTGCCAGCAGCCCCCTAGCCGGGGACAGGGGGGTCTACGAGCAGTTCTTC.

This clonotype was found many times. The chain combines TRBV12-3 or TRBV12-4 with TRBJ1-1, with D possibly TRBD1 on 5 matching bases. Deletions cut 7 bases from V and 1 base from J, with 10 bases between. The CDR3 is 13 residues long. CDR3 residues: CASTSGANTEAFF. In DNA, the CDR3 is TGTGCCAGCACGTCCGGGGCGAACACTGAAGCTTTCTTT.

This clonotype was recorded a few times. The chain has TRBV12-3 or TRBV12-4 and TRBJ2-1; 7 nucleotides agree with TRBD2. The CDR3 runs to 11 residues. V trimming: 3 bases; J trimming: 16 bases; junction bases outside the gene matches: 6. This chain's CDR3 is CASSFNGRRFF. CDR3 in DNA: TGTGCCAGCAGTTTTAACGGGAGGCGCTTCTTC.

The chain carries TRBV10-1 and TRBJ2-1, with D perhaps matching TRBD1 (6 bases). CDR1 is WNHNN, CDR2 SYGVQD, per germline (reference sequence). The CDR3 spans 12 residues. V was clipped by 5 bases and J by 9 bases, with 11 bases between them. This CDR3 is CASSTGLGEQFF. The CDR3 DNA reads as TGCGCCAGCAGTACAGGGTTGGGTGAGCAGTTCTTC.

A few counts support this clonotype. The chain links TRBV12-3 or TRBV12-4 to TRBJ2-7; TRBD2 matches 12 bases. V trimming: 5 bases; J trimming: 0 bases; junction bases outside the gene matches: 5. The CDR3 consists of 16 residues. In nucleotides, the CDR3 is TGTGCCAGCAGTAGAAGGACTAGCGGGAACTCCTACGAGCAGTACTTC. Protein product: CASSRRTSGNSYEQYF.